This is a list of T cell receptor beta chains from one sample in a study of spatial heterogeneity in lung cancer. TCRdb re-analysed the 5' RACE reads in MiXCR, keeping a single row per CDR3 protein. Of 25,000 to 30,000 distinct CDR3 sequences listed, 9.5% to 15% were seen once; the top ten hold roughly 24%. Here the sequenced sample was PBMCs, taken at surgery. The source is a female donor with early-stage non-small cell lung cancer. The CDR3 runs from the conserved cysteine through the conserved F or W. D genes are given only for firm matches. Some rows mark clone size as missing; the rest say once, few, many or name a class of expanded clone.

TRBD2	TRBV7-9	TRBJ2-1	many	CASSLTSGGLNEQFF	TGTGCCAGCAGCTTAACTAGCGGGGGGCTCAATGAGCAGTTCTTC
TRBD1	TRBV3-1	TRBJ2-1	many	CASSRPGQGNNEQFF	TGTGCCAGCAGCCGACCGGGACAGGGTAACAATGAGCAGTTCTTC
TRBD2	TRBV7-9	TRBJ2-3	many	CASRTGLDNTDTQYF	TGTGCCAGCCGGACGGGACTAGATAACACAGATACGCAGTATTTT
TRBD1	TRBV20-1	TRBJ1-2	many	CSAPGGGSYGYTF	TGCAGTGCGCCGGGAGGGGGCAGCTATGGCTACACCTTC
TRBD2	TRBV11-2	TRBJ2-1	many	CASSPGAGGLGEQFF	TGTGCCAGCAGCCCCGGAGCGGGGGGGCTCGGTGAGCAGTTCTTC
-	TRBV5-5	TRBJ1-2	many	CASSLGEIYGYTF	TGTGCCAGCAGCTTGGGGGAGATCTATGGCTACACCTTC
TRBD1	TRBV7-9	TRBJ2-5	few	CASSPRDRVEETQYF	TGTGCCAGCAGCCCACGGGACAGGGTTGAAGAGACCCAGTACTTC
-	TRBV6-4	TRBJ2-1	-	CASSDSRTRDEQFF	TGTGCCAGCAGTGACTCGAGGACAAGAGATGAGCAGTTCTTC
TRBD1	TRBV4-1	TRBJ1-2	-	CASSQSGDRGGYGYTF	TGCGCCAGCAGCCAATCCGGGGACAGGGGGGGATATGGCTACACCTTC
TRBD2	TRBV5-6	TRBJ2-1	many	CASSPLAGEQFF	TGTGCCAGCAGCCCACTAGCGGGTGAGCAGTTCTTC
-	TRBV19	TRBJ1-5	many	CASIRGATGNQPQHF	TGTGCCAGCATTAGGGGGGCGACGGGCAATCAGCCCCAGCATTTT
-	TRBV30	TRBJ2-7	many	CAWTEEWALDYEQYF	TGTGCCTGGACCGAAGAATGGGCGCTAGACTACGAGCAGTACTTC
-	TRBV7-9	TRBJ1-5	many	CASSLLGPGGNQPQHF	TGTGCCAGCAGCTTGTTAGGGCCGGGGGGCAATCAGCCCCAGCATTTT
-	TRBV4-3	TRBJ2-3	many	CASSQDRGRADTQYF	TGCGCCAGCAGCCAAGACAGGGGGAGGGCAGATACGCAGTATTTT
TRBD2	TRBV10-3	TRBJ2-1	-	CAISESLASGDNNEQFF	TGTGCCATCAGTGAGTCGTTGGCGAGCGGGGATAACAATGAGCAGTTCTTC
-	TRBV7-2	TRBJ2-1	many	CASSPLQGSNEQFF	TGTGCCAGCAGCCCATTACAGGGTTCGAATGAGCAGTTCTTC
TRBD2	TRBV24-1	TRBJ2-5	many	CATMRGGEGETQYF	TGTGCCACCATGCGGGGGGGAGAAGGAGAGACCCAGTACTTC
TRBD1	TRBV7-3	TRBJ2-1	many	CASSLGGQGWNEQFF	TGTGCCAGCAGCTTAGGGGGACAGGGGTGGAATGAGCAGTTCTTC
-	TRBV12-3/TRBV12-4	TRBJ2-5	medium-sized	CASSFQETQYF	TGTGCCAGCAGTTTCCAAGAGACCCAGTACTTC
-	TRBV28	TRBJ2-5	few	CATTRRPEETQYF	TGTGCCACCACCCGCAGGCCTGAAGAGACCCAGTACTTC
TRBD1	TRBV2	TRBJ1-1	many	CASRDRGTEAFF	TGTGCCAGCCGAGACAGGGGCACTGAAGCTTTCTTT
-	TRBV5-6	TRBJ1-6	many	CASSLWNSPLHF	TGTGCCAGCAGCTTGTGGAATTCACCCCTCCACTTT
TRBD1	TRBV13	TRBJ2-1	many	CASSPLGTGVGEQFF	TGTGCCAGCAGCCCTCTTGGGACAGGGGTTGGGGAGCAGTTCTTC
-	TRBV10-3	TRBJ1-6	many	CAISESNSPLHF	TGTGCCATCAGTGAGTCGAACTCACCCCTCCACTTT
-	TRBV20-1	TRBJ2-2	many	CSVPALTSPTGELFF	TGCAGTGTACCGGCACTGACATCTCCAACCGGGGAGCTGTTTTTT
TRBD2	TRBV10-3	TRBJ2-7	many	CAISSGINLHEQYF	TGTGCCATCTCTAGCGGGATAAATCTCCACGAGCAGTACTTC
-	TRBV19	TRBJ2-1	-	CASSWGDEQFF	TGTGCCAGTAGTTGGGGGGATGAGCAGTTCTTC